The 32 T cell receptor beta chains given below trace back to one sample, sequenced in a study of T cell changes during pregnancy in multiple sclerosis. The protocol was immunoSEQ multiplex PCR, while the TCRdb copy is restricted to in-frame clones and leaves out a portion. The table records over 50,000 clones, 92% of them present only once. The sequences come from peripheral blood, collected in the first trimester of pregnancy. These TCRs come from a female donor with multiple sclerosis, enrolled in a pregnancy study.

This clone was seen once. The gene calls are TRBV5-4 and TRBJ1-4; the match to TRBD1 covers 7 bases. V shed 6 bases and J 7 bases; nucleotides not matched to a gene: 18. Germline CDR1 reads SGHNT; CDR2 reads YYREEE (reference sequence). The CDR3 length is 17 residues. CDR3 sequence: CASTLWRGRWVGEKLFF. CDR3 DNA: TGTGCCAGCACCCTGTGGAGGGGGCGTTGGGTCGGTGAAAAACTGTTTTTT.

This chain joins TRBV28 and TRBJ2-7; 10 nucleotides align to TRBD1. The V and J ends lost 6 bases and 7 bases, in that order; junction bases with no gene match: 12. Germline CDR1 MDHEN, CDR2 SYDVKM. This CDR3 is 15 amino acids long. The CDR3: CASRGNAGQGWEQYF. CDR3 coding DNA: TGTGCCAGCAGGGGTAACGCGGGACAGGGGTGGGAGCAGTACTTC.

This clone was observed once. The V gene is TRBV5-1, the J gene TRBJ2-1; 10 bases are shared with TRBD1. CDR1 is SGHRS, CDR2 YFSETQ, per germline. V shed 4 bases and J 9 bases; nucleotides not matched to a gene: 10. The CDR3 is made up of 15 amino acids. CDR3 protein: CASSIGQGGLTEQFF. CDR3 nucleotide sequence: TGCGCCAGCAGCATAGGACAGGGGGGTCTAACTGAGCAGTTCTTC.

The rearrangement uses TRBV6-1 and TRBJ2-5, with D possibly being TRBD2 (5 bases). With 7 bases removed from V and 5 bases from J, the gap between germline ends came to 11 bases. Germline V lookup: CDR1 MNHNS, CDR2 SASEGT. The length of the CDR3 is 12 residues. The DNA for the CDR3 is TGTGCCAGCATGGTCCCGGGGGAGACCCAGTACTTC. As protein: CASMVPGETQYF.

This clone was seen just once. V usage is TRBV2 and J usage is TRBJ2-7, with TRBD2 matching over 8 bases. V shed 8 bases, J shed 2 bases, and the junction held 8 bases outside the gene matches. This CDR3 region has 14 residues. In germline, CDR1 is SNHLY, CDR2 FYNNEI. CDR3 loop: CASGLAGSTYEQYF. CDR3 DNA sequence: TGTGCCAGCGGTCTAGCGGGCTCGACCTACGAGCAGTACTTC.

The chain links TRBV5-1 to TRBJ1-5; D uncertain. In germline, CDR1 is SGHRS, CDR2 YFSETQ. V was pared by 0 bases and J by 8 bases, with 12 bases between. CDR3 length equals 14 residues. CDR3 nucleotide sequence: TGCGCCAGCAGCTTGGTAGGTGCAGGTGAGCCCCAGCATTTT. Amino acids: CASSLVGAGEPQHF.

The chain links TRBV4-1 to TRBJ2-7; D is unresolved. The CDR3 is 14 amino acids. Per the germline V gene, CDR1 is MGHRA and CDR2 is YSYEKL. Trimming removed 1 base from V and 3 bases from J, with 10 bases in between. As DNA, the CDR3 is TGCGCCAGCAGCCAAGGGGCAGAAATCTACGAGCAGTACTTC. Encoded protein: CASSQGAEIYEQYF.

This clone was seen once. The V and J genes are TRBV28 and TRBJ1-2; D is undetermined. CDR1 is MDHEN, CDR2 SYDVKM, per germline. Trimming stripped 8 bases from V and 0 bases from J, with 10 bases between. The CDR3 extends over 13 amino acids. CDR3 residues: CASQEPPNYGYTF. The CDR3 coding sequence is TGTGCCAGCCAGGAACCCCCTAACTATGGCTACACCTTC.

The chain couples TRBV20-1 to TRBJ1-1, with D uncertain. CDR1 is DFQATT and CDR2 is SNEGSKA in the germline V gene (reference sequence). The CDR3 runs 11 residues. V was clipped by 6 bases and J by 7 bases, with 12 bases between them. CDR3 nucleotides: TGCAGTGCCACTTTAGGACTTGAAGCTTTCTTT. Its translation is CSATLGLEAFF.

This clone turned up a few times. This chain uses TRBV7-3 with TRBJ1-1, with 7 nucleotides matching TRBD1. CDR1 and CDR2 (germline): SGHTA, FQGTGA. The CDR3 has 14 residues. With 4 bases clipped from V and 8 bases from J, the junction kept 10 bases outside the gene matches. This chain's CDR3 is CASSSNRGIGEAFF. As DNA, the CDR3 is TGTGCCAGCAGCTCCAACAGGGGAATCGGAGAAGCTTTCTTT.

The CDR3 DNA follows: TGTGCCAGCAGCTTTACAGGGAAGGAAATCTCTGGAAACACCATATATTTT. Its translation: CASSFTGKEISGNTIYF. V and J are TRBV7-9 and TRBJ1-3, with TRBD1 as a possible D gene (6 bases). The CDR3 length is 17 residues. The V end was cut by 3 bases, the J end by 0 bases, with 15 bases between. The V gene's germline CDR1 is SEHNR and CDR2 FQNEAQ (reference sequence).

The V and J genes are TRBV12-2 and TRBJ2-3; the table's TRBD1 call for D was not verified on the DNA. TRBV12-2 is classified as a pseudogene. This CDR3 contains 16 residues. The CDR3 protein is CASRSGQGAVADTQYF. CDR3 bases: TGTGCAAGTCGCTCGGGACAGGGAGCGGTCGCAGATACGCAGTATTTT.

The chain joins TRBV11-3 to TRBJ1-3, with a weak D call TRBD1 (6 bases). Germline V gene lookup returns CDR1 SGHNT and CDR2 YENEEA. V lost 0 bases, J lost 0 bases, and 15 bases lay in between. The CDR3 has 18 residues. Here the CDR3 DNA reads TGTGCCAGCAGCTTAGAAATTGGGACACCGACCTCTGGAAACACCATATATTTT. This gives the protein CASSLEIGTPTSGNTIYF.

There are a few counts of this clone. V and J are TRBV9 and TRBJ2-2, with D maybe TRBD1 (5 bases). V was shortened by 4 bases and J by 3 bases, with 13 bases between the two germline ends. Germline values: CDR1 SGDLS, CDR2 YYNGEE. There are 15 residues in the CDR3. CDR3 protein: CASSPSGIHTGELFF. Here the CDR3 DNA reads TGTGCCAGCAGCCCTTCAGGGATTCACACCGGGGAGCTGTTTTTT.

This chain connects TRBV7-2 to TRBJ1-1, with D possibly matching TRBD1 (6 bases). The CDR3 is 16 residues long. Germline CDR1 reads SGHTA; CDR2 reads FQGNSA. V dropped 5 bases and J dropped 1 base, with 17 bases sitting between them. This CDR3 is CASSQGPTGPNTEAFF. In DNA form, the CDR3 reads TGTGCCAGCAGCCAGGGCCCGACAGGACCGAACACTGAAGCTTTCTTT.

The rearrangement joins TRBV19 to TRBJ2-1; 9 bases fit TRBD2. Germline values: CDR1 LNHDA, CDR2 SQIVND (reference sequence). Losses at the gene ends were 4 bases for V and 4 bases for J; bases not matched to a gene: 2. The CDR3 has 14 residues. The CDR3 nucleotides are TGTGCCAGTAGTAGGACTAGCGCATACAATGAGCAGTTCTTC. Its translation: CASSRTSAYNEQFF. Supplemented by reference TRBV19 and TRBJ2-1, the full variable domain reads DGGITQSPKYLFRKEGQNVTLSCEQNLNHDAMYWYRQDPGQGLRLIYYSQIVNDFQKGDIAEGYSVSREKKESFPLTVTSAQKNPTAFYLCASSRTSAYNEQFFGPGTRLTVL.

The V gene is TRBV4-1, the J gene TRBJ2-7; 12 nucleotides align to TRBD2. The CDR3 spans 17 residues. The V gene end was trimmed by 4 bases and the J gene end by 6 bases; junction bases not matched to a gene: 13. Per germline, CDR1 MGHRA and CDR2 YSYEKL. The CDR3 protein is CASSRLLAGGRGGEQYF. Written as DNA, the CDR3 is TGCGCCAGCAGCCGCCTACTAGCGGGAGGTCGGGGGGGCGAGCAGTACTTC.

The chain has TRBV7-9 and TRBJ1-4; D unclear. The V and J ends lost 3 bases and 6 bases respectively, with 5 bases between them. This CDR3 spans 12 amino acids. Germline V gives CDR1 SEHNR, CDR2 FQNEAQ (reference sequence). In DNA, the CDR3 is TGTGCCAGCAGCTTTCTCCATGAAAAACTGTTTTTT. This encodes CASSFLHEKLFF.

The gene calls are TRBV7-2 and TRBJ1-1, with D perhaps matching TRBD1 (5 bases). Germline CDR1 and CDR2: SGHTA and FQGNSA. The CDR3 extends over 15 amino acids. V lost 4 bases and J 1 base, leaving 13 bases between the germline ends. This CDR3 is CASSWGPTGNTEAFF. CDR3 DNA: TGTGCCAGCAGCTGGGGCCCGACGGGGAACACTGAAGCTTTCTTT.

This chain connects TRBV7-6 to TRBJ2-2, with D hard to call. This CDR3 has 13 residues. Trimming took 1 base from V and 5 from J, leaving 5 bases between them. Germline lookup yields CDR1 SGHVS and CDR2 FNYEAQ. The CDR3: CASSLDLTGELFF. Here the CDR3 DNA reads TGTGCCAGCAGCTTAGATCTGACCGGGGAGCTGTTTTTT.

The rearrangement joins TRBV9 to TRBJ2-5; D not certain. Trimming removed 7 bases at V and 2 bases at J, with 15 bases between. This CDR3 is built from 14 residues. Germline V gene sequence: CDR1 SGDLS, CDR2 YYNGEE. CDR3: CASALGGEQETQYF. CDR3 in DNA: TGTGCCAGCGCGCTCGGCGGAGAGCAAGAGACCCAGTACTTC.

This clone was picked up a small number of times. V and J are TRBV21-1 and TRBJ2-7; the table's D call of TRBD1 was not tested on the DNA. TRBV21-1 is a recognized pseudogene. The CDR3 is 16 amino acids. CDR3: CASSKAHLRVGYEQYF. The CDR3 DNA follows: TGTGCCAGCAGCAAAGCCCACCTCAGGGTTGGCTACGAGCAGTACTTC.

The chain couples TRBV7-2 to TRBJ1-2; D possibly corresponds to TRBD1 (5 bases). Germline values: CDR1 SGHTA, CDR2 FQGNSA. The CDR3 has 15 residues. V gave up 5 bases and J gave up 0 bases, with 13 bases separating them. CDR3: CASSLQARSNYGYTF. The CDR3 coding sequence is TGTGCCAGCAGCCTACAGGCCCGTTCTAACTATGGCTACACCTTC.

The chain couples TRBV19 to TRBJ2-5; D might be TRBD1 (6 bases). Germline V gives CDR1 LNHDA, CDR2 SQIVND (reference sequence). V lost 3 bases to trimming and J lost 4 bases, with 12 bases between them. The CDR3 length is 14 residues. CDR3 protein: CASSIQGSTETQYF. The CDR3, as DNA: TGTGCCAGTAGTATCCAGGGGTCGACAGAGACCCAGTACTTC.

The V call is TRBV19, the J call TRBJ2-2, with D perhaps matching TRBD1 (6 bases). CDR1 is LNHDA and CDR2 is SQIVND in the germline V gene (reference sequence). V lost 7 bases and J 4 bases, leaving 19 bases between the germline ends. The CDR3 sequence is 16 residues long. This CDR3 reads CASTSRRWGLTGELFF. In DNA, the CDR3 is TGTGCCAGTACTTCCAGGAGGTGGGGGCTCACCGGGGAGCTGTTTTTT.

This clone is a singleton in its sample. This rearrangement joins TRBV2 to TRBJ2-2; 9 bases align to TRBD2. Germline CDR1 SNHLY, CDR2 FYNNEI. The V and J ends lost 1 base and 4 bases, in that order; junction bases with no gene match: 4. The CDR3 extends over 16 amino acids. The CDR3 sequence is CASSEGGGVGTGELFF. The CDR3 DNA sequence: TGTGCCAGCAGTGAAGGCGGGGGGGTGGGCACCGGGGAGCTGTTTTTT.

The chain links TRBV4-1 to TRBJ2-1; D call uncertain. Trimming took off 5 bases at V and 7 bases at J, with 12 bases between the two ends. This CDR3 contains 13 residues. Germline values: CDR1 MGHRA, CDR2 YSYEKL. The CDR3 protein is CASSSLSANEQFF. CDR3 nucleotides: TGCGCCAGCAGCTCATTAAGCGCAAATGAGCAGTTCTTC.

This chain connects TRBV2 to TRBJ1-2, with unresolved D. CDR3 length: 11 amino acids. Between the trimmed V and J ends, which lost 7 bases and 4 bases, there was a span of 7 bases. The germline CDR1 and CDR2 sequences are SNHLY and FYNNEI. The CDR3, as DNA: TGTGCCAGCAAATCGTTCTATGGCTACACCTTC. It codes for CASKSFYGYTF.

V usage is TRBV10-3 and J usage is TRBJ2-1; 11 nucleotides match TRBD2. CDR3 length equals 15 residues. V was clipped by 0 bases and J by 8 bases; unmatched bases: 3. Germline V gives CDR1 ENHRY, CDR2 SYGVKD. CDR3 sequence reads: CAISESGSGRDEQFF. The CDR3 DNA reads TGTGCCATCAGTGAGTCAGGTAGCGGGAGGGATGAGCAGTTCTTC.

Details on this clone: Relative to the germline gene, one junction end is altered; a read error may explain this. This chain uses TRBV6-1 with TRBJ2-1; 8 bases are a match to TRBD1. Germline CDR1 is MNHNS and CDR2 is SASEGT. This CDR3 comprises 11 residues. The CDR3 DNA sequence: TGTGCCAGCCATCCCGGACAGGGCTTGGTCTTC. This sequence encodes CASHPGQGLVF.

The chain employs TRBV2 and TRBJ2-3, with a weak D call TRBD2 (6 bases). The CDR3 runs to 14 residues. The V end was cut by 8 bases, the J end by 2 bases, with 14 bases between. Germline CDR1 SNHLY, CDR2 FYNNEI. The CDR3 loop reads CASFQRAYTDTQYF. The CDR3 region has the DNA TGTGCCAGCTTCCAGCGGGCTTACACAGATACGCAGTATTTT.

This clone was seen many times. The rearrangement links TRBV6-4 to TRBJ2-3, with a possible D match to TRBD1 (6 bases). The CDR3 is 13 residues long. Looked up from germline, CDR1 is MRHNA and CDR2 is SNTAGT. The germline V and J ends were trimmed by 2 bases and 3 bases, with 6 bases remaining between them. In DNA form, the CDR3 reads TGTGCCAGCAGTGACAGGGGGACAGATACGCAGTATTTT. Protein: CASSDRGTDTQYF.